This TCR beta chain is from a study of blood T cell repertoires in COVID-19. Per the study methods: Amplification from reference gene primers served as the basis for estimated nucleated cell counts. The repertoire was sequenced with immunoSEQ multiplex PCR; TCRdb's copy has only in-frame clones and lacks some. For V, J and clone size, that table is used; D and trimming come from the DNA. The sample contains about 240,000 clones, around four fifths of which appear only once. Germline V gives CDR1 SGDLS, CDR2 YYNGEE. V was cut by 2 bases and J by 8 bases, with 5 bases left in between. The CDR3 consists of 12 residues. Participant reports of clinical history set cohort assignment.

Sequencing was done on a sample of PBMCs or T cells enriched from blood (not recorded which). The chain carries TRBV9 and TRBJ1-6; D unresolved. This TCR came from a woman aged 40 to 50 who had been exposed to COVID-19. The CDR3 region is CASSVRDSPLHF. The CDR3 DNA sequence: TGTGCCAGCAGCGTGCGAGATTCACCCCTCCACTTT.